This T cell receptor beta chain was sequenced for a study of beta chain features in type 1 diabetes. On the study more broadly: Regarding age, gender and cell yields, patients proved similar to healthy donors. Study results and limitations: Resolution of whether HLA type affects TCRB rearrangement was not achieved here. Patients showed naive, central memory and Treg TCRB repertoires that appeared more similar than those of healthy donors.

Note on this clone: Antigen specificity is unknown.

CD4+ cells of the naive, central memory, regulatory and stem cell-like memory types were sorted via CD45RO/CCR7/CD25/CD127/CD95/CD27. Every bit of the isolated RNA underwent reverse transcription, so sequencing read expressed TCRB transcripts. Assay: immunoSEQ multiplex PCR; the TCRdb copy retains only in-frame clones and omits some. There are hundreds of thousands of clones in the sample; less than 10% occur only once, and around 0.44% lies in the top ten. Per germline, CDR1 SEHNR and CDR2 FQNEAQ (reference sequence). The CDR3 covers 16 residues. Trimming took 5 bases from V and 0 from J, leaving 14 bases between them.

J is TRBJ2-1 and V is TRBV7-9; D not resolved. Material: central memory CD4+ T cells from blood. This clonotype was sampled from a woman aged 18-30 years in good health. In DNA, the CDR3 is TGTGCCAGCAGCCCCCTAGTAGTGGCCTCCTACAATGAGCAGTTCTTC. It encodes CASSPLVVASYNEQFF.